This note documents a single TCR beta chain sequence. This clone was found a few times. Its antigen is still unknown. Base-call qualities are not available, and no considerably larger clone is one nucleotide away. This sample stems from a study of beta chain features in type 1 diabetes (dated by TCRdb to 2016 to 2018). With regard to the full study: Patients and healthy donors did not differ in mean age, gender distribution, total cell number or subset yield. A total of over 90,000,000 sorted cells were examined across all samples, and a strong correlation was observed between cell number per subset and RNA yield. The study compared the TCRB repertoires of sorted circulating CD4+ T cell subsets in recently diagnosed type 1 diabetes patients with those in matched healthy donors. Regulatory and stem cell-like memory subsets were obtained from only 8 patients and roughly 8 healthy donors, while naive and central memory subsets were obtained from all 30 or so donors. Overall results and qualifications from the work: Shorter templates might have been favored by PCR, but patient and control samples were amplified and corrected together, so both groups would have been affected equally by any skew. A moderate but significant shortening of TCRB CDR3 length was observed in type 1 diabetes patients in all four CD4+ subsets. Naive, central memory and regulatory TCRB repertoires appeared more similar among patients than among healthy donors. Fewer insertions and more nucleotide deletions at VDJ recombination sites were observed in patients with type 1 diabetes, implying thymic rearrangement abnormalities. HLA sub-analyses involved small numbers of individuals, so any influence of HLA type on TCRB rearrangement remained unresolved. Because cDNA rather than genomic DNA was sequenced, highly expressing activated cells could have been over-represented, although no difference in activation and CD3 levels was found between groups.

Each donor gave one peripheral blood draw, approximately 120 mL on average, collected into heparinised tubes. A BD FACSAria II was used to sort naive, central memory, regulatory and stem cell-like memory CD4+ T cells with a panel that included CD45RO, CCR7, CD25, CD127, CD95 and CD27. All sorted populations exceeded 95% purity. PBMCs were isolated immediately by Lymphoprep density gradient centrifugation and stained directly without culture. Samples were stained and sorted in pairs, with one healthy donor and one patient per experiment, so that batch effects were minimized. The High Capacity cDNA Reverse Transcription Kit was used to reverse transcribe all of the isolated RNA, meaning that expressed TCRB transcripts were what got sequenced. Deep immunoSEQ sequencing was performed on naive, central memory and regulatory T cell samples, with an average of around 3.4 million total reads per sample. Sorted cells were lysed in RLT buffer and RNA was extracted with DNase-treated RNeasy Micro or Mini kits, depending on cell number. To prevent cross-contamination, each cell subset was processed individually, whereas patient and healthy donor samples were processed jointly. The immunoSEQ multiplex PCR was used to amplify TCRB sequences from cDNA, yielding 87-bp fragments that span the CDR3 region. Sequencing of the amplicons was performed on the Illumina HiSeq platform. Processing in the source paper ran as follows. PCR bias was corrected computationally using synthetic template baselines, and reads within Hamming distance 2 were collapsed, with unmergeable singletons discarded. Reads were aligned against IMGT to assign V, D and J genes, CDR3 length and insertions or deletions at six rearrangement sites. Within each subset, clonotype counts were normalized to the number of sorted cells before true diversity and Gini coefficients were calculated with the tcR R package. The overlap coefficient, calculated on TCRB nucleotide sequences, was used to measure repertoire sharing. In TCRdb, the immuneACCESS table is reduced to in-frame sequences with V and J assigned. These tables do not hold every clone; where another copy was compared, an unresolved V gene accounts for under half, and the others remain unexplained. The V and J calls and clone size come from that table; D and trimming were worked out from the DNA. Here the sample has more than 300,000 clones; 7% to 9% occur a single time. The ten biggest clones cover around 0.44% of the sample.

Based on the germline V gene, the CDR1 and CDR2 sequences are SNHLY and FYNNEI. Trimming takes 4 bases off V and 4 bases off J; junction bases not matched to a gene: 4. The CDR3 starts with the cysteine, ends with the phenylalanine, and has 14 residues. Just the 42-base CDR3 DNA is kept, in frame starting at base 1. This clonotype was obtained from a woman younger than 35 in good health. The V and J segments used are TRBV2 and TRBJ2-1; 7 central nucleotides agree with TRBD2. The specimen sequenced was central memory CD4+ T cells from blood. CDR3 region: CASSGASGYNEQFF. The DNA is as follows: TGTGCCAGCAGTGGAGCTAGCGGTTACAATGAGCAGTTCTTC.